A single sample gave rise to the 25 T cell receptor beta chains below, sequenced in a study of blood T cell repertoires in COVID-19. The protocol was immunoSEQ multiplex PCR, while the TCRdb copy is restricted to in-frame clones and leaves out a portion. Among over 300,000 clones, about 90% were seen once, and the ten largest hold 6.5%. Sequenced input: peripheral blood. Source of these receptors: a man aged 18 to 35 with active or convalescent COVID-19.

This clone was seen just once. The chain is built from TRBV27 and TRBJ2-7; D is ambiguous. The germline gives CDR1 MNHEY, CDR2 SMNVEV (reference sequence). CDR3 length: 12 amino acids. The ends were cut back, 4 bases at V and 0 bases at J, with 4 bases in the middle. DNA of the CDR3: TGTGCCAGCAGTTCAATCTCCTACGAGCAGTACTTC. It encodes CASSSISYEQYF.

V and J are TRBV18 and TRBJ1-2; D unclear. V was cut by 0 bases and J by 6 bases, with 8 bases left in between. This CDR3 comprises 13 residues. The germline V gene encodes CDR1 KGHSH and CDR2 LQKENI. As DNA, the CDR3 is TGTGCCAGCTCACCACCGTCCGGAGATGGCTACACCTTC. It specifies CASSPPSGDGYTF.

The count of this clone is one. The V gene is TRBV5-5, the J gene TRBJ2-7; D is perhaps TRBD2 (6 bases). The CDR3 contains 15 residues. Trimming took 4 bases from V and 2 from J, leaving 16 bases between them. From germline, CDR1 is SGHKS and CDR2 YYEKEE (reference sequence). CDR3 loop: CASSPPGRRAYEQYF. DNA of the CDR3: TGTGCCAGCAGCCCGCCGGGCCGGAGGGCCTACGAGCAGTACTTC. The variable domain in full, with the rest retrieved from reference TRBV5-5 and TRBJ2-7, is DAGVTQSPTHLIKTRGQQVTLRCSPISGHKSVSWYQQVLGQGPQFIFQYYEKEERGRGNFPDRFSARQFPNYSSELNVNALLLGDSALYLCASSPPGRRAYEQYFGPGTRLTVT.

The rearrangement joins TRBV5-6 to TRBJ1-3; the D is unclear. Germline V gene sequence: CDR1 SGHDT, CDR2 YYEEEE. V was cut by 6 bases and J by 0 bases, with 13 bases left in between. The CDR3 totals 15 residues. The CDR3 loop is CASTLSGYSGNTIYF. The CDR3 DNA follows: TGTGCCAGCACCTTATCCGGGTACTCTGGAAACACCATATATTTT.

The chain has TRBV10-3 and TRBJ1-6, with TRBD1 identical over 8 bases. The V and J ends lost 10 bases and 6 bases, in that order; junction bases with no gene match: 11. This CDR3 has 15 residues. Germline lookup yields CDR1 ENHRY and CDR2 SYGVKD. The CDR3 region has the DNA TGTGCCACCGAGGATGGGGGACAGGTTAATTCACCCCTCCACTTT. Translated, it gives CATEDGGQVNSPLHF.

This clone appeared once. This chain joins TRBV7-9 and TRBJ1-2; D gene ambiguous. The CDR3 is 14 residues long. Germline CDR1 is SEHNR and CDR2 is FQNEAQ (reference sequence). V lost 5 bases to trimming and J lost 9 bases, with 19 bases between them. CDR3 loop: CASSPGPQVSSYTF. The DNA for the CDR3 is TGTGCCAGCAGCCCCGGCCCCCAGGTCTCAAGCTACACCTTC.

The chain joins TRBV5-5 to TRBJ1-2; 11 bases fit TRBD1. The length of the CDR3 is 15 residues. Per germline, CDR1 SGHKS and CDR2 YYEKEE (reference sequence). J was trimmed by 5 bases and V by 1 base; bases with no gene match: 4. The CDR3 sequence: CASSLTGTGGYGYTF. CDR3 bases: TGTGCCAGCAGCTTGACCGGGACAGGGGGTTATGGCTACACCTTC.

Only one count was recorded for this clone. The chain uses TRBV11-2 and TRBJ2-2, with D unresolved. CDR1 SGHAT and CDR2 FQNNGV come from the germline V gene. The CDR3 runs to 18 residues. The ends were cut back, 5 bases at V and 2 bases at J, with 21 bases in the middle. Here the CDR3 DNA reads TGTGCCAGCAGCCCCCCCTTATCGCGTCTCCTCAACACCGGGGAGCTGTTTTTT. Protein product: CASSPPLSRLLNTGELFF.

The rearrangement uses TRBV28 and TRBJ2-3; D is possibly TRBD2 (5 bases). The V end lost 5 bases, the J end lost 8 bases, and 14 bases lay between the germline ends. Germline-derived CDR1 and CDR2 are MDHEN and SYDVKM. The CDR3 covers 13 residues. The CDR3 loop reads CASSPDSRGTQYF. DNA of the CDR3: TGTGCCAGCAGTCCGGACTCTCGGGGTACGCAGTATTTT.

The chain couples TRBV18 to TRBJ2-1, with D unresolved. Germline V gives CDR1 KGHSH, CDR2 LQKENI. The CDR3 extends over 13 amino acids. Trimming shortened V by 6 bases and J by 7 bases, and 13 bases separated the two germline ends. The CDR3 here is CASSGKEVNEQFF. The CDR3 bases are TGTGCCAGCTCGGGCAAGGAAGTGAATGAGCAGTTCTTC.

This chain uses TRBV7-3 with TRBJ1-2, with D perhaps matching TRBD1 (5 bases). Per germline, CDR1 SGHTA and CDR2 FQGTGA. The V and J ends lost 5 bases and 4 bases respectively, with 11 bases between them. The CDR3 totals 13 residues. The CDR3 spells CASSPSGAYGYTF. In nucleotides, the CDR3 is TGTGCCAGCAGCCCCAGTGGGGCCTATGGCTACACCTTC.

In DNA form, the CDR3 reads TGTGCCAGCAGCCAATGGTCTAGCGACACAGATACGCAGTATTTT. Translated, it gives CASSQWSSDTDTQYF. The chain has TRBV4-2 and TRBJ2-3, with D maybe TRBD2 (6 bases). V was clipped by 2 bases and J by 2 bases, with 11 bases between them. The CDR3 length is 15 residues. Germline values: CDR1 LGHNA, CDR2 YNFKEQ.

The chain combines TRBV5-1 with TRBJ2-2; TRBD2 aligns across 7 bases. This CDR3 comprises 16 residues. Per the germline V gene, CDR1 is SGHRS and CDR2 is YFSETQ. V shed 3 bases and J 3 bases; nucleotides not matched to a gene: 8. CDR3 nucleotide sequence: TGCGCCAGCAGCTCGGGCCTAGCGGTTTACACCGGGGAGCTGTTTTTT. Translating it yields CASSSGLAVYTGELFF. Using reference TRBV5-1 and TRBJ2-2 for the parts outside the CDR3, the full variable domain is KAGVTQTPRYLIKTRGQQVTLSCSPISGHRSVSWYQQTPGQGLQFLFEYFSETQRNKGNFPGRFSGRQFSNSRSEMNVSTLELGDSALYLCASSSGLAVYTGELFFGEGSRLTVL.

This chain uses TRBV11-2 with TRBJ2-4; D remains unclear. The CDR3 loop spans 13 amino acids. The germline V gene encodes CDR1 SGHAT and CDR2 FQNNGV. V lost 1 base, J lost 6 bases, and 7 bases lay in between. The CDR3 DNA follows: TGTGCCAGCAGCTTAGCTGTGTTAAACATTCAGTACTTC. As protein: CASSLAVLNIQYF.

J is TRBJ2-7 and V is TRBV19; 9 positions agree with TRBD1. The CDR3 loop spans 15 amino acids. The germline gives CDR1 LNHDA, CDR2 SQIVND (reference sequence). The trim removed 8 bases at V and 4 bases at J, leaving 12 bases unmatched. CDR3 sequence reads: CASCHSTGGRYEQYF. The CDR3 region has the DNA TGTGCCAGTTGCCATTCCACAGGGGGCAGGTACGAGCAGTACTTC.

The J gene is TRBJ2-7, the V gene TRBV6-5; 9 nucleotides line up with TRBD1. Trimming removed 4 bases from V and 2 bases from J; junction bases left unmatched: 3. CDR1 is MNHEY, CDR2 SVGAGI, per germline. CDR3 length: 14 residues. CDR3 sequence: CASSWTGATYEQYF. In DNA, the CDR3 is TGTGCCAGCAGTTGGACAGGGGCGACCTACGAGCAGTACTTC.

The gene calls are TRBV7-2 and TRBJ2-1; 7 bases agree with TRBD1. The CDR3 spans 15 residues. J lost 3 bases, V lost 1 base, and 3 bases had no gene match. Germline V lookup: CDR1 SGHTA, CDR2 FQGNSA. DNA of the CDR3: TGTGCCAGCAGCTTAGGGGACAGCGTCTACAATGAGCAGTTCTTC. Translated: CASSLGDSVYNEQFF.

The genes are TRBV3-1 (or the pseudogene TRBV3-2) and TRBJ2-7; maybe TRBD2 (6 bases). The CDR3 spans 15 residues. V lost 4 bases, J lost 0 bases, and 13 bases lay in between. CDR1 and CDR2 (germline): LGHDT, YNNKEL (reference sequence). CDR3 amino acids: CASSPGFGGSYEQYF. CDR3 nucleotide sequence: TGTGCCAGCAGCCCCGGTTTCGGGGGCTCCTACGAGCAGTACTTC.

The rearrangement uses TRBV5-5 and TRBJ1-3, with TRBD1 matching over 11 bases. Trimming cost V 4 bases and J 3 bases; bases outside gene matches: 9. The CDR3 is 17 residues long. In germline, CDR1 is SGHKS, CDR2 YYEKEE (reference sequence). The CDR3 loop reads CASSMGQGGSFGNTIYF. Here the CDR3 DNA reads TGTGCCAGCAGCATGGGACAGGGGGGTAGTTTTGGAAACACCATATATTTT.

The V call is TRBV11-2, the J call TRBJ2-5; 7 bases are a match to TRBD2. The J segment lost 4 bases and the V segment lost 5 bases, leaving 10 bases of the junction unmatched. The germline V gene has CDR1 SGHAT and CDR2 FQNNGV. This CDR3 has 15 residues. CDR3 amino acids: CASSTLGGEGETQYF. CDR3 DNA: TGTGCCAGCAGCACCCTGGGAGGGGAAGGAGAGACCCAGTACTTC.

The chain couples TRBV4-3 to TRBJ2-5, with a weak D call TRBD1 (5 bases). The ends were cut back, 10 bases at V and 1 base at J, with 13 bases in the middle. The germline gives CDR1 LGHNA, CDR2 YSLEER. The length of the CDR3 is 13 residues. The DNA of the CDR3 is TGCGCCACCTCAATAGGGGTCCAAGAGACCCAGTACTTC. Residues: CATSIGVQETQYF.

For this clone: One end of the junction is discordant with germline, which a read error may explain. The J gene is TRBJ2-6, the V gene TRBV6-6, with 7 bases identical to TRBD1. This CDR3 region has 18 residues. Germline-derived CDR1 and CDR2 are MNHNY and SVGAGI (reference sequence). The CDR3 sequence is CASSPWDSPFSGANVLTF. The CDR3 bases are TGTGCCAGCAGTCCATGGGACAGCCCCTTCTCTGGGGCCAACGTGCTGACTTTC.

For the CDR3, the DNA is TGTGCCTGGAGTGCGACAGGCTTACTCTATGGCTACACCTTC. This translates into CAWSATGLLYGYTF. The chain combines TRBV30 with TRBJ1-2; a weak D match, TRBD1 (6 bases). CDR1 and CDR2 (germline): GTSNPN, SVGIG (reference sequence). V lost 1 base to trimming and J lost 4 bases, with 13 bases between them. The length of the CDR3 is 14 residues.

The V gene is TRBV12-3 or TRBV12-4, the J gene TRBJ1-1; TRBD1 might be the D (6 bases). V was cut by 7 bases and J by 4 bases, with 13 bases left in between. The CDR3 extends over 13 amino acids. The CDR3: CASIWQGFTEAFF. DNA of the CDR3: TGTGCCAGCATTTGGCAGGGGTTCACTGAAGCTTTCTTT.

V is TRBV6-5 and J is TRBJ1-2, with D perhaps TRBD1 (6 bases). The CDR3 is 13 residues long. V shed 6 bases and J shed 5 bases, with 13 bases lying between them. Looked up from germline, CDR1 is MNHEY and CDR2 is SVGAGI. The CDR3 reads CASSRGGVYGYTF. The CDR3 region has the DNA TGTGCCAGCAGCCGCGGGGGCGTTTATGGCTACACCTTC.